The 32 T cell receptor beta chains in this list originate from one sample, sequenced in a study of T cells in Graves' hyperthyroidism and ophthalmopathy (dated by TCRdb to the late 2010s). Library prep was done by multiplex PCR. The reads were generated on an Illumina HiSeq 2000. The TCR beta CDR3 regions were amplified from the RNA transcripts. For the first round of RT-PCR on the TCR CDR3, the HTBI primer set was used together with the Qiagen OneStep RT-PCR kit. The raw public reads went through TCRdb reprocessing: fastp at Q25, MiXCR clone calling, in-frame beta chains kept. All rows with the same CDR3 protein become a single entry with the most common DNA and genes. The sample has about 360,000 distinct CDR3 sequences on record, about 13% of them singletons. The ten largest clones represent roughly 8.3% of the sample. Sequencing used blood. The receptors derive from a woman between 18 and 29 years old with Graves' hyperthyroidism.

Remarks on this clonotype: With a much larger clone just one base away, this may be a read error. The gene calls are TRBV2 and TRBJ2-1; 9 bases match TRBD1. CDR3 size: 14 residues. Germline V gives CDR1 SNHLY, CDR2 FYNNEI. CDR3 coding DNA: TGTGCCAGCAAACAGGGGGCGAGTATGAATGAGCAGTCCTTC. Translated: CASKQGASMNEQSF.

This clonotype has only one observation. An end of the junction does not agree with germline; a read error may underlie this. The chain couples TRBV5-6 to TRBJ2-5; D is unresolved. There are 13 residues in the CDR3. Looked up from germline, CDR1 is SGHDT and CDR2 is YYEEEE. CDR3 in DNA: TGTGCCAGCGGCTTGGCTGGGTCGGAGACCCAGTACTTC. Its translation: CASGLAGSETQYF. Full variable domain (rest looked up from reference TRBV5-6 and TRBJ2-5): DAGVTQSPTHLIKTRGQQVTLRCSPKSGHDTVSWYQQALGQGPQFIFQYYEEEERQRGNFPDRFSGHQFPNYSSELNVNALLLGDSALYLCASGLAGSETQYFGPGTRLLVL.

There are many counts of this clonotype. The gene calls are TRBV29-1 and TRBJ1-2; D perhaps matches TRBD1 (5 bases). V lost 7 bases, J lost 0 bases, and 12 bases lay in between. Germline V lookup: CDR1 SQVTM, CDR2 ANQGSEA. The CDR3 is made up of 13 amino acids. The CDR3 region has the DNA TGCAGCGGCCTTTGGGGGGCTAACTATGGCTACACCTTC. It specifies CSGLWGANYGYTF.

This clonotype was seen a few times. CDR3 bases: TGTGCCAGCAGCGTAGAGGGGGTGAGGGAGCAGTTCTTC. Encoded protein: CASSVEGVREQFF. The gene calls are TRBV9 and TRBJ2-1; D may be TRBD1 (6 bases). CDR1 is SGDLS, CDR2 YYNGEE, per germline. The CDR3 consists of 13 residues. Trimming shortened V by 0 bases and J by 10 bases, and 11 bases separated the two germline ends.

This clonotype was counted only a few times. J is TRBJ2-3 and V is TRBV7-9; 7 bases are shared with TRBD1. In germline, CDR1 is SEHNR, CDR2 FQNEAQ (reference sequence). Trimming at V came to 5 bases and at J to 5 bases, leaving 13 bases not matched to a gene. CDR3 length: 16 residues. The CDR3 reads CASSRERQGRLDTQYF. The CDR3, as DNA: TGTGCCAGCAGCCGTGAGAGACAGGGTCGACTAGATACGCAGTATTTT.

This clonotype came up many times. The chain joins TRBV3-1 to TRBJ1-1, with 7 bases fitting TRBD1. Per the germline V gene, CDR1 is LGHDT and CDR2 is YNNKEL (reference sequence). The CDR3 has 15 residues. The V gene end was trimmed by 5 bases and the J gene end by 5 bases; junction bases not matched to a gene: 11. Here the CDR3 reads CASSGPTGSNTEAFF. For the CDR3, the DNA is TGTGCCAGCAGCGGACCGACAGGGAGTAATACTGAAGCTTTCTTT.

The chain is built from TRBV4-1 and TRBJ2-7; D may correspond to TRBD1 or TRBD2 (5 bases each). Trimming took 1 base from V and 6 from J, leaving 19 bases between them. There are 16 residues in the CDR3. Germline assignment: CDR1 MGHRA and CDR2 YSYEKL. This CDR3 reads CASSQVGTDLEGEQYF. CDR3 coding DNA: TGCGCCAGCAGCCAAGTCGGGACGGACCTAGAAGGCGAGCAGTACTTC.

This clonotype showed up many times. The rearrangement links TRBV28 to TRBJ1-5, with 10 nucleotides matching TRBD1. Germline values: CDR1 MDHEN, CDR2 SYDVKM. The length of the CDR3 is 16 residues. Germline trimming cut 7 bases from V and 3 bases from J; bases unmatched to any gene: 9. CDR3 sequence reads: CASTSWDRGTNQPQHF. The CDR3 region has the DNA TGTGCCAGCACATCCTGGGACAGGGGTACCAATCAGCCCCAGCATTTT.

This clonotype came up a few times. V usage is TRBV6-5 and J usage is TRBJ2-2, with D unresolved. This CDR3 contains 15 residues. Germline values: CDR1 MNHEY, CDR2 SVGAGI. V lost 0 bases to trimming and J lost 2 bases, with 7 bases between them. In DNA form, the CDR3 reads TGTGCCAGCAGTTACTCCCCTAAAAACACCGGGGAGCTGTTTTTT. Residues: CASSYSPKNTGELFF.

This clonotype was counted at least ten times. This chain connects TRBV13 to TRBJ2-1, with 12 nucleotides matching TRBD2. Losses at the gene ends were 4 bases for V and 10 bases for J; bases not matched to a gene: 5. Germline-derived CDR1 and CDR2 are PRHDT and FYEKMQ (reference sequence). The CDR3 contains 14 residues. CDR3: CASSSRLAGEEQFF. The CDR3 bases are TGTGCCAGCAGCTCCCGACTAGCGGGGGAGGAGCAGTTCTTC. The full variable domain, with the rest looked up from reference TRBV13 and TRBJ2-1, is AAGVIQSPRHLIKEKRETATLKCYPIPRHDTVYWYQQGPGQDPQFLISFYEKMQSDKGSIPDRFSAQQFSDYHSELNMSSLELGDSALYFCASSSRLAGEEQFFGPGTRLTVL.

This clonotype was recorded a few times. V gene TRBV27 combines with J gene TRBJ2-3; D uncertain. The CDR3 contains 15 residues. From germline, CDR1 is MNHEY and CDR2 SMNVEV (reference sequence). V lost 5 bases, J lost 4 bases, and 16 bases lay in between. CDR3 loop: CASSGDLQKPDTQYF. The DNA for the CDR3 is TGTGCCAGCAGTGGGGATCTTCAGAAACCAGATACGCAGTATTTT.

DNA for the CDR3: TGTGCCAGCAGCAGGGGGTTGGCTGAAGCTTTCTTT. Amino acids: CASSRGLAEAFF. V gene TRBV6-2 or TRBV6-3 combines with J gene TRBJ1-1; 7 bases fit TRBD1. CDR1 and CDR2 from the germline V gene are MNHEY and SVGEGT. V was pared by 6 bases and J by 6 bases, with 4 bases of the junction left unmatched. This CDR3 region has 12 residues.

This clonotype was observed many times. This chain links TRBV15 with TRBJ1-4, with TRBD1 matching over 10 bases. CDR1 LNHNV and CDR2 YYDKDF come from the germline V gene (reference sequence). This CDR3 has 16 residues. V was clipped by 0 bases and J by 8 bases; unmatched bases: 6. CDR3 bases: TGTGCCACCAGCAGAGACGTTCCGGGACAGGGGGAAAAACTGTTTTTT. Protein: CATSRDVPGQGEKLFF.

This clonotype was picked up many times. V and J are TRBV18 and TRBJ2-3; D may match TRBD1 or TRBD2 (6 bases each). The CDR3 has 16 amino acids. Germline V gives CDR1 KGHSH, CDR2 LQKENI. The ends were cut back, 0 bases at V and 0 bases at J, with 10 bases in the middle. CDR3 coding DNA: TGTGCCAGCTCACCACCCGGAGGGGGGAGCACAGATACGCAGTATTTT. Translating it yields CASSPPGGGSTDTQYF.

This clonotype showed up just a few times. This chain links TRBV19 with TRBJ2-1; D not resolved. The CDR3 length is 16 residues. Germline loops: CDR1 LNHDA, CDR2 SQIVND (reference sequence). V lost 0 bases to trimming and J lost 0 bases, with 9 bases between them. The CDR3 here is CASSIDTSNSYNEQFF. The CDR3, as DNA: TGTGCCAGTAGTATAGATACATCAAACTCCTACAATGAGCAGTTCTTC.

This clonotype was detected many times. This chain links TRBV20-1 with TRBJ2-3; 12 positions agree with TRBD2. The CDR3 is 15 residues long. V was pared by 6 bases and J by 0 bases, with 4 bases of the junction left unmatched. Germline lookup yields CDR1 DFQATT and CDR2 SNEGSKA (reference sequence). In DNA form, the CDR3 reads TGCAGTGCGGAGACTAGCGGGGGAAGCACAGATACGCAGTATTTT. This sequence encodes CSAETSGGSTDTQYF.

The J gene is TRBJ2-3, the V gene TRBV7-9, with 8 positions matching TRBD2. The CDR3 runs 15 residues. Germline assignment: CDR1 SEHNR and CDR2 FQNEAQ (reference sequence). Trimming took 3 bases from V and 4 from J; bases not matched to a gene: 6. CDR3 bases: TGTGCCAGCAGCTTGGACGGGGGGGCCGCAGATACGCAGTATTTT. Amino acids: CASSLDGGAADTQYF.

This clonotype was found a few times. The chain combines TRBV2 with TRBJ2-1; D is perhaps TRBD1 or TRBD2 (5 bases each). The germline V and J ends were trimmed by 5 bases and 4 bases, with 24 bases remaining between them. The CDR3 runs to 18 residues. Germline CDR1 reads SNHLY; CDR2 reads FYNNEI. This CDR3 reads CASSYPSGLPGLYNEQFF. CDR3 nucleotides: TGTGCCAGCAGTTACCCGAGCGGCCTCCCGGGGCTATACAATGAGCAGTTCTTC.

This clonotype was counted between two and nine times. The chain uses TRBV6-4 and TRBJ1-1; D not certain. CDR3 size: 13 residues. V lost 4 bases and J 1 base, leaving 7 bases between the germline ends. Germline V gives CDR1 MRHNA, CDR2 SNTAGT. The CDR3 nucleotides are TGTGCCAGCAGTGTGCAATGGAACACTGAAGCTTTCTTT. This translates into CASSVQWNTEAFF.

This chain joins TRBV19 and TRBJ2-1; TRBD2 matches at 9 bases. Germline V gene sequence: CDR1 LNHDA, CDR2 SQIVND (reference sequence). This CDR3 comprises 15 residues. J was trimmed by 9 bases and V by 5 bases; bases with no gene match: 11. The CDR3 here is CASSVVAGDRSEQFF. DNA of the CDR3: TGTGCCAGTAGTGTCGTAGCGGGGGATCGTAGTGAGCAGTTCTTC. Full variable domain (remainder filled in from reference TRBV19 and TRBJ2-1): DGGITQSPKYLFRKEGQNVTLSCEQNLNHDAMYWYRQDPGQGLRLIYYSQIVNDFQKGDIAEGYSVSREKKESFPLTVTSAQKNPTAFYLCASSVVAGDRSEQFFGPGTRLTVL.

This clonotype was picked up many times. The J gene is TRBJ1-5, the V gene TRBV3-1; D gene ambiguous. Germline V CDR1 and CDR2: LGHDT, YNNKEL (reference sequence). Trimming cost V 0 bases and J 3 bases, with 6 bases left between them. The CDR3 length is 14 residues. The CDR3 coding sequence is TGTGCCAGCAGCCAAGATCTGATCAATCAGCCCCAGCATTTT. It specifies CASSQDLINQPQHF.

This clonotype appeared many times. The chain employs TRBV12-3 or TRBV12-4 and TRBJ1-3, with a weak D call TRBD1 (5 bases). CDR3 length: 15 residues. V was shortened by 5 bases and J by 4 bases, with 15 bases between the two germline ends. Here the CDR3 DNA reads TGTGCCAGCAGTCCACCCGCAGGGACGGGAAACACCATATATTTT. This translates into CASSPPAGTGNTIYF.

The genes are TRBV14 and TRBJ2-1; no clear D gene. V shed 1 base and J shed 0 bases, with 7 bases lying between them. CDR1 and CDR2 from the germline V gene are SGHDN and FVKESK. This CDR3 has 15 amino acids. CDR3 coding DNA: TGTGCCAGCAGCCAAGGTTCGGCCTCCTACAATGAGCAGTTCTTC. This gives the protein CASSQGSASYNEQFF.

This clonotype was counted ten times or more. CDR3 loop: CSARKLAGEPGEADTQYF. CDR3 coding DNA: TGCAGTGCTAGGAAACTAGCGGGAGAGCCCGGGGAAGCAGATACGCAGTATTTT. V usage is TRBV20-1 and J usage is TRBJ2-3; 11 bases fit TRBD2. Germline loops: CDR1 DFQATT, CDR2 SNEGSKA (reference sequence). CDR3 length: 18 amino acids. With V trimmed by 3 bases and J by 4 bases, 15 bases remained unmatched.

This clonotype was found many times. The chain is built from TRBV19 and TRBJ2-1, with TRBD2 matching over 7 bases. This CDR3 is 13 amino acids long. The germline V gene encodes CDR1 LNHDA and CDR2 SQIVND (reference sequence). V gave up 5 bases and J gave up 9 bases; unmatched junction bases: 7. The CDR3 nucleotides are TGTGCCAGTAGTCCGCCGGGACTAAGTGAGCAGTTCTTC. This sequence encodes CASSPPGLSEQFF.

This clonotype was detected ten times or more. The V and J genes are TRBV28 and TRBJ1-2; TRBD1 agrees at 7 bases. There are 16 residues in the CDR3. V lost 6 bases, J lost 4 bases, and 14 bases stayed unmatched. Germline V gives CDR1 MDHEN, CDR2 SYDVKM. The CDR3 DNA reads as TGTGCCAGCAGGCCCCCGGGACAGCCTACTTTCTATGGCTACACCTTC. Translated, it gives CASRPPGQPTFYGYTF.

This clonotype was seen many times. The rearrangement links TRBV28 to TRBJ2-2; TRBD2 might be the D (5 bases). V was shortened by 7 bases and J by 0 bases, with 15 bases between the two germline ends. CDR3 size: 16 residues. Germline V gives CDR1 MDHEN, CDR2 SYDVKM. DNA for the CDR3: TGTGCCAGCACCCCACTAGGTTCGTCGAACACCGGGGAGCTGTTTTTT. Residues: CASTPLGSSNTGELFF.

In its sample, this clonotype was seen many times. At one end the junction does not follow the germline gene, possibly because of a read error. V gene TRBV7-8 combines with J gene TRBJ1-5, with no clear D. CDR3 size: 13 residues. The germline CDR1 and CDR2 sequences are SGHVS and FQNEAQ. The CDR3 coding sequence is TGTGCCAGCAGCTTAGTCAGCAGTCAGCCCCAGCATTTT. It yields the protein CASSLVSSQPQHF.

This clonotype has more than one count but fewer than ten. The rearrangement joins TRBV9 to TRBJ1-6, with 7 bases matching TRBD1. With V trimmed by 0 bases and J by 10 bases, 7 bases remained unmatched. Germline loops: CDR1 SGDLS, CDR2 YYNGEE. The length of the CDR3 is 15 residues. CDR3 loop: CASSVEDREWSPLHF. The CDR3 nucleotides read TGTGCCAGCAGCGTAGAAGACAGGGAATGGTCACCCCTCCACTTT. The whole variable domain, filled in from reference TRBV9 and TRBJ1-6, reads DSGVTQTPKHLITATGQRVTLRCSPRSGDLSVYWYQQSLDQGLQFLIQYYNGEERAKGNILERFSAQQFPDLHSELNLSSLELGDSALYFCASSVEDREWSPLHFGNGTRLTVT.

This clonotype was observed once. This may arise from a read error, as a much more abundant clone is one base away. CDR3 amino acids: CSQSTGNSDQPQHF. CDR3 in DNA: TGCAGTCAGTCGACGGGTAATAGCGATCAGCCCCAGCATTTT. The J gene is TRBJ1-5, the V gene TRBV20-1, with D hard to call. The CDR3 length is 14 residues. Germline CDR1 reads DFQATT; CDR2 reads SNEGSKA (reference sequence).

In its sample, this clonotype was seen a few times. V is TRBV7-9 and J is TRBJ1-1; D is unresolved. The CDR3 totals 14 residues. Looked up from germline, CDR1 is SEHNR and CDR2 is FQNEAQ (reference sequence). V lost 5 bases and J 4 bases, leaving 14 bases between the germline ends. CDR3 sequence: CASSLLEAGTEAFF. The DNA of the CDR3 is TGTGCCAGCAGCCTATTAGAAGCGGGCACTGAAGCTTTCTTT.

Concerning this clonotype itself: A junction boundary mismatches the germline segment, possibly from a read error. The V gene is TRBV29-1, the J gene TRBJ1-2, with no clear D. CDR1 and CDR2 (germline): SQVTM, ANQGSEA. This CDR3 spans 11 amino acids. The chain's CDR3 is CSGFGLYDYTF. The DNA for the CDR3 is TGCAGCGGATTCGGACTCTATGACTACACCTTC.